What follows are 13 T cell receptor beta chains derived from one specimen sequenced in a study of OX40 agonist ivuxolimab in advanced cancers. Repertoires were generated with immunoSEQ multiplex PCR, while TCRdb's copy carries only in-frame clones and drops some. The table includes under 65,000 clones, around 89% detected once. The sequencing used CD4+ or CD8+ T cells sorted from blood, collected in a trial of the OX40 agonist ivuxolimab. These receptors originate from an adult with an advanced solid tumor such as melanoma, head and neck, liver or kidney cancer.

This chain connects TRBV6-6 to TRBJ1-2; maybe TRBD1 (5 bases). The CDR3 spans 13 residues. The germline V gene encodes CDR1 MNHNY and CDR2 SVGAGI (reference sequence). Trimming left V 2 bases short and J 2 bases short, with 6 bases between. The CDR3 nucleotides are TGTGCCAGCAGTTACGACAGCAACTATGGCTACACCTTC. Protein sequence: CASSYDSNYGYTF.

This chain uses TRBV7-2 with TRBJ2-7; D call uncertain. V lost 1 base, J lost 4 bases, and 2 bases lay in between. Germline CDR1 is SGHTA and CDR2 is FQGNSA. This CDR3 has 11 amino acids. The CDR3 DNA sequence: TGTGCCAGCAGCTTAGAATACGAGCAGTACTTC. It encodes CASSLEYEQYF.

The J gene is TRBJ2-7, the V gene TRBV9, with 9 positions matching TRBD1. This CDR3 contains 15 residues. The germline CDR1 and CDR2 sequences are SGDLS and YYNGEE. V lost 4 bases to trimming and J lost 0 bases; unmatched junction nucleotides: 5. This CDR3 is CASSIGTGSSYEQYF. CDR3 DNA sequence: TGTGCCAGCAGCATTGGGACAGGGAGCTCCTACGAGCAGTACTTC. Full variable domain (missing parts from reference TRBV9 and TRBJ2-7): DSGVTQTPKHLITATGQRVTLRCSPRSGDLSVYWYQQSLDQGLQFLIQYYNGEERAKGNILERFSAQQFPDLHSELNLSSLELGDSALYFCASSIGTGSSYEQYFGPGTRLTVT.

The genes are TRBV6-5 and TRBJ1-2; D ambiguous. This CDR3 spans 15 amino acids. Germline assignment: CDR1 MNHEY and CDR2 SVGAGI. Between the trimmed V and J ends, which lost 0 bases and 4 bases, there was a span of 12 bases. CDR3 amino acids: CASSYSRLRAYGYTF. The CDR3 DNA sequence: TGTGCCAGCAGTTACTCGAGGCTTCGGGCCTATGGCTACACCTTC.

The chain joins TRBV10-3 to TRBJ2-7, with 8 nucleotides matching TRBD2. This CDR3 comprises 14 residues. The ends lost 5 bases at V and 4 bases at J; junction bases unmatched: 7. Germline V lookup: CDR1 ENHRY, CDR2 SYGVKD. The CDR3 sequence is CAISSSGGTYEQYF. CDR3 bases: TGTGCCATCAGTTCCAGCGGGGGAACGTACGAGCAGTACTTC.

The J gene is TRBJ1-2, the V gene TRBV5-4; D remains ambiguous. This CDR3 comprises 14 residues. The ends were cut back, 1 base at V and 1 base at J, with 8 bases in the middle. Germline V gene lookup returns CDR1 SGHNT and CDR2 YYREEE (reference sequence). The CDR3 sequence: CASSLNSGNYGYTF. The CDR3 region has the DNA TGTGCCAGCAGCTTGAACAGCGGTAACTATGGCTACACCTTC.

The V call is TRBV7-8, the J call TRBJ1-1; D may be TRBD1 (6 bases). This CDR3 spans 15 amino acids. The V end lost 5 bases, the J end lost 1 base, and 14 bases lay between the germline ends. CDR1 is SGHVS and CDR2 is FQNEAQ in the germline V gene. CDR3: CASSLQGRENTEAFF. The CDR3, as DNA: TGTGCCAGCAGCCTACAGGGAAGAGAGAACACTGAAGCTTTCTTT. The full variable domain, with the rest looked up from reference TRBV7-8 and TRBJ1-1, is GAGVSQSPRYKVAKRGQDVALRCDPISGHVSLFWYQQALGQGPEFLTYFQNEAQLDKSGLPSDRFFAERPEGSVSTLKIQRTQQEDSAVYLCASSLQGRENTEAFFGQGTRLTVV.

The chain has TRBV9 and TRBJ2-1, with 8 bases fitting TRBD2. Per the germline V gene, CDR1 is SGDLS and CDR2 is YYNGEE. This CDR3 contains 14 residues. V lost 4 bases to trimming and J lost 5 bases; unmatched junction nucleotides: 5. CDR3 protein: CASSPRTSHNEQFF. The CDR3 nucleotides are TGTGCCAGCAGCCCACGGACTAGCCACAATGAGCAGTTCTTC.

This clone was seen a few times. The CDR3 spells CASSPNPAGELFF. The CDR3 bases are TGCGCCAGCAGCCCCAATCCCGCCGGGGAGCTGTTTTTT. J is TRBJ2-2 and V is TRBV5-1; D unresolved. CDR3 length: 13 residues. The V gene's germline CDR1 is SGHRS and CDR2 YFSETQ. V lost 4 bases and J 6 bases, leaving 10 bases between the germline ends.

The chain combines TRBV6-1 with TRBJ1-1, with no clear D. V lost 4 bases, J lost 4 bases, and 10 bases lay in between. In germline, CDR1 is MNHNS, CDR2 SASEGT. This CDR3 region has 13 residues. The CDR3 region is CASSGGPTTEAFF. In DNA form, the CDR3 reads TGTGCCAGCAGTGGCGGCCCAACCACTGAAGCTTTCTTT.

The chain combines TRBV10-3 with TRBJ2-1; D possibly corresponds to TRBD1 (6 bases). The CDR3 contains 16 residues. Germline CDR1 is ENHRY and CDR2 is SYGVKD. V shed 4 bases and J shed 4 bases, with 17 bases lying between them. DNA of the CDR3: TGTGCCATCAGTGCCGGGACACCAACGGGGTACAATGAGCAGTTCTTC. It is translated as CAISAGTPTGYNEQFF.

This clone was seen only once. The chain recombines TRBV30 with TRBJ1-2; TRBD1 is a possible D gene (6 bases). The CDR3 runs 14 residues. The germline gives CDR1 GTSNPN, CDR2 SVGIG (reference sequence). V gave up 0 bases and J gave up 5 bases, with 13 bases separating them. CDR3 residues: CAWSVDSTGYGYTF. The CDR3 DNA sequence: TGTGCCTGGAGTGTAGACTCGACAGGATATGGCTACACCTTC.

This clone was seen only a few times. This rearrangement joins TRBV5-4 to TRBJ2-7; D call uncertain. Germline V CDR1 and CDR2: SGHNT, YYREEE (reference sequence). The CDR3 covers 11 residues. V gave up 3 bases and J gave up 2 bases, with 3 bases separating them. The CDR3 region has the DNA TGTGCCAGCAGCTCCGCCTACGAGCAGTACTTC. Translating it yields CASSSAYEQYF.